What follows is one TCR beta chain and its context. The sample carries other DNA sequences with the same CDR3. From germline, CDR1 is MNHEY and CDR2 SMNVEV (reference sequence). This CDR3 spans 13 amino acids. Trimming took 2 bases from V and 1 from J, leaving 5 bases between them. The data stem from a study of blood T cell repertoires in COVID-19. As for the study in general: Researchers got acute and convalescent COVID-19 samples from the United States, Italy and Spain. PBMCs, B-cell-depleted T cells, or T cells were the source of the cDNA or gDNA that made up the material.

Authors' data handling: Amplification of reference gene primers provided the estimated nucleated cell counts. Method: immunoSEQ multiplex PCR; TCRdb's copy keeps in-frame clones and lacks some. The DNA gave D and trimming, while V, J and clone size come from that table. The data hold around 100,000 clones, with about 89% observed a single time. The chain joins TRBV27 to TRBJ2-5; D is unresolved. This sequence originates from a woman in her fifties or sixties with acute or convalescent COVID-19. Sequenced material: peripheral blood. The CDR3 loop reads CASSLLGQETQYF. The CDR3 region has the DNA TGTGCCAGCAGTTTACTAGGCCAAGAGACCCAGTACTTC.